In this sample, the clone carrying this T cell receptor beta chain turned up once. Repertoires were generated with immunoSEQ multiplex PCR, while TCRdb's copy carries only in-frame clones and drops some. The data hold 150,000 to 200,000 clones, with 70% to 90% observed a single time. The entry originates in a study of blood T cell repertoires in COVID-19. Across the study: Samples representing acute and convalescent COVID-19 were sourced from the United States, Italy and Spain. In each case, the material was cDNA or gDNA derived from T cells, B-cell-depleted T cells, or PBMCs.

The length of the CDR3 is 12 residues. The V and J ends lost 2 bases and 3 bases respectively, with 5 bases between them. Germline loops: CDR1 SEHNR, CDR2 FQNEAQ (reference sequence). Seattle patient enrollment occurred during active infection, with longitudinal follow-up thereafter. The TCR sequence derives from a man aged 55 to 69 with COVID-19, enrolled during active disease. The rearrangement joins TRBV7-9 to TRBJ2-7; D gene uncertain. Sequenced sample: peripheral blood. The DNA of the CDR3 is TGTGCCAGCAGCTTATTCCGCTACGAGCAGTACTTC. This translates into CASSLFRYEQYF.